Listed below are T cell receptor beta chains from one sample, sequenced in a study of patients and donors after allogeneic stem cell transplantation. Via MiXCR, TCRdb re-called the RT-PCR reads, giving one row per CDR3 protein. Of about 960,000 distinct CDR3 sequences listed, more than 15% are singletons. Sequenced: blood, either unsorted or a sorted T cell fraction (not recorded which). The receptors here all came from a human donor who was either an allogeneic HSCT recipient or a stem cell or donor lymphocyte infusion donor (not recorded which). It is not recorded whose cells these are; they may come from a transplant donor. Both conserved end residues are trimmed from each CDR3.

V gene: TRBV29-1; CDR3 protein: SVEDRQLQETQY
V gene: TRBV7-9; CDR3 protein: ASSLRPPVTTDTQY
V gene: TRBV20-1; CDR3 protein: SADPGLAGGRDTQY
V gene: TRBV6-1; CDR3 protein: ASSERTGVNGSPLH
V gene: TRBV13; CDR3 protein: ASSLRTSGAQETQY
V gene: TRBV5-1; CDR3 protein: ASSGNSGNTIY
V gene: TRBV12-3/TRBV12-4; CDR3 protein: ASSYGDIQY
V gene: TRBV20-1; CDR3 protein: SARDGRENTGELF
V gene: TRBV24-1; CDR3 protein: ATSDGPRTGAYEQY
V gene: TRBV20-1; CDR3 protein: SAPQTFTQETQY
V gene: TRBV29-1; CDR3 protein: SAFHEKLF
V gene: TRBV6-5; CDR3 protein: ASSYEASSYNEQF
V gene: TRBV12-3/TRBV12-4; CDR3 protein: ASNPTAAGTLGYT
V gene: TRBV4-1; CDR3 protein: ASSQEDRALIGQY
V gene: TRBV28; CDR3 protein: ASSLGPRGTDTQY
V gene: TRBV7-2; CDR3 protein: ASSARQGAQTQY
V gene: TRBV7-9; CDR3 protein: ASSLGQGRSQPQH
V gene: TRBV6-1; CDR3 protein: ASSPRRSSGSYEQY
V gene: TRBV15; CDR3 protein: ATSRDRGGEKLF
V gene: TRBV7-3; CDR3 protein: ASSLSFSSYNEQF
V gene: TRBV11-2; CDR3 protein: ASRSYKGPPAYEQY
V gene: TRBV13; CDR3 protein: ASSPSRSGIYNEQF
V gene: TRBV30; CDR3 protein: ACGMGGNGYT
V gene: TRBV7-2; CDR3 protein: ASSHGGLSSYEQY
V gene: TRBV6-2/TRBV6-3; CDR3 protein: ASSYADGDIQY